This TCR beta chain comes out of a study of blood T cell repertoires in COVID-19. Repertoires were generated with immunoSEQ multiplex PCR, while TCRdb's copy carries only in-frame clones and drops some. The sample has about 160,000 clones, about 88% seen once; the top ten hold approximately 0.5%. Per germline, CDR1 SGHNT and CDR2 YENEEA. This CDR3 region has 13 residues. V gave up 1 base and J gave up 7 bases, with 8 bases separating them. Sequenced: peripheral blood. The V gene is TRBV11-3, the J gene TRBJ1-5, with no clear D. The TCR was taken from a man aged 60 to 75 with COVID-19, enrolled during active disease. The CDR3 bases are TGTGCCAGCAGCTTAGTTTCTTCCCAGCCCCAGCATTTT. Encoded protein: CASSLVSSQPQHF.